This TCR beta chain emerged from a study of monozygotic twins with inflammatory bowel disease (dated by TCRdb to about 2019). Concerning the study at large: The complete study included about 28 monozygotic twin pairs: 19 IBD-discordant Danish pairs and nine German pairs, of which four were IBD-concordant and five were IBD-discordant. Disease-associated traits were sought mainly through comparisons between IBD patients and their genetically identical healthy co-twins within discordant pairs. Each individual had, on average, about 151 000 unique TCRalpha sequences and 181 000 unique TCRbeta sequences available for analysis.

Points the paper makes about the study in general: Fewer clonotypes were shared with other individuals by IBD patients than by healthy twins, most markedly in patients showing signs of disease activity. Because patients were on differing immunosuppressive treatments, the repertoires may have picked up extra background noise and inter-individual variability. Repertoire similarity did not differ between concordant and discordant twins, which could be due to limited statistical power. IBD patients had lower TCRbeta repertoire diversity, measured by the inverse Simpson index, than their healthy co-twins. No single strong signal or clonotype linked to IBD turned up in the results, so the idea that one exists was not supported. The analysis was unable to tell different T cell subtypes apart.

A roughly 2.5 ml peripheral blood sample was drawn into PAXgene tubes per donor and stored at -80°C. Without T cell sorting, total RNA was isolated from whole blood using the PAXgene blood miRNA kit on an automated QIAcube. Peripheral blood from monozygotic twin pairs concordant or discordant for inflammatory bowel disease was subjected to deep TCRalpha and TCRbeta repertoire profiling with unique molecular barcoding. Smoking habits were recorded for all twin pairs, with individuals classified as current, former or never smokers. With regard to this clonotype: Its antigen is still unknown.

CDR3 length: 16 amino acids, cysteine to phenylalanine. DNA is not recorded here. From a lookup of the germline V gene, CDR1 and CDR2 are SGHTA and FQGNSA. Library method: 5' RACE. The input for every TCR library was roughly 4,000 ng of total RNA. For each sample, cDNA synthesis with SMARTScribe reverse transcriptase was split into eight separate reactions. Unique molecular identifiers containing a 6-nucleotide sample barcode were introduced through template switching during cDNA synthesis. Amplification of TCRalpha and TCRbeta cDNA involved two nested PCRs of approximately 16 and 10 cycles, and each PCR was followed by bead purification. Before amplification, the cDNA was both treated with uracil DNA-glycosylase and purified with the QIAquick PCR purification kit. The second PCR added Illumina TruSeq-compatible adapters along with sample-specific barcodes. Library quality and concentration were checked on TapeStation and Qubit, and libraries were pooled at about 5 ng each. Sequencing of pooled libraries was carried out on an Illumina HiSeq2500 single-index Rapid Run using 2 x 100 bp reads and custom sequencing primers. The study's processing was this. MiGEC version 1.2.6 was used for UMI-based consensus assembly, which corrected PCR and sequencing errors. MiXCR version 2.1.1 was used to carry out V(D)J alignment, clonotype assembly and CDR3 extraction. To normalise gene usage, clonotype sharing and MAIT/NKT TCR abundance, the analysis used the top 1000, 10 000 and 20 000 clonotypes per sample. After downsampling to 27 000 UMIs, diversity was calculated as the inverse Simpson index using the vegan R package. Paired Mann-Whitney U tests were applied to discordant twin pairs, and Benjamini-Hochberg correction was used for multiple testing. TCRdb reanalyzed the reads, keeping one entry per CDR3 protein sequence and omitting DNA. TCRdb, not the original authors, processed these V and J calls. This sample's listing comprises a few hundred thousand distinct CDR3 sequences. Together, the top ten hold 2% to 3% of the sample.

The clonotype comes from a human donor with ulcerative colitis or Crohn's disease, or a healthy co-twin of an affected twin (not recorded which). The chain was built from TRBV7-2 and TRBJ2-5; TCRdb picks TRBD2, but there is no DNA to check that call. The sample consisted of blood. CDR3 sequence: CASSLVVAGGKETQYF.